Given below is one TCR beta chain in context. The antigen is undetermined. The data belong to a study of blood T cells in healthy people across ages. Study-wide results and limits: A greater number of naive CD4+ cells and higher diversity distinguished long-lived donors from aged donors.

Per germline, CDR1 LNHNV and CDR2 YYDKDF (reference sequence). V shed 0 bases and J 10 bases; nucleotides not matched to a gene: 7. The CDR3 contains 15 residues. Using a J-beta primer mix together with a sample-barcoded 5' primer, a second PCR was run for roughly 6 to 11 cycles. TCRdb independently ran MiXCR on the 5' RACE reads; one entry per CDR3 protein. This sample carries 1.5 million to 2 million distinct CDR3 sequences, around 50% of them seen once, and the ten largest clones take approximately 2.1%. The sample was blood. The TCR comes from a woman between 40 and 55 years old in good health. This chain connects TRBV15 to TRBJ2-1; 9 bases agree with TRBD2. CDR3 nucleotide sequence: TGTGCCACCAGCAGAGAGAGTCTAGCGGGGTTGGAGCAGTTCTTC. It yields the protein CATSRESLAGLEQFF.